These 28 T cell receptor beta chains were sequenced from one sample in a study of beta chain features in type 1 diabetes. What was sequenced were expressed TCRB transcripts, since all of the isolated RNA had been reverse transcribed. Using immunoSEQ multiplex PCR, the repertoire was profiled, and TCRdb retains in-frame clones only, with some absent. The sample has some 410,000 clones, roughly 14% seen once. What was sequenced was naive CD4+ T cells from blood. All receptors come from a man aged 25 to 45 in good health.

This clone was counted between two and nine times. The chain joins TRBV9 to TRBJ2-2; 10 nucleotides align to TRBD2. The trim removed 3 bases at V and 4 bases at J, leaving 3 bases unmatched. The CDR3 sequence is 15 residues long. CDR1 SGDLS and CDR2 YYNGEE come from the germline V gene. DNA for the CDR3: TGTGCCAGCAGCGAGAGCGGGAGGGGCACCGGGGAGCTGTTTTTT. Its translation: CASSESGRGTGELFF.

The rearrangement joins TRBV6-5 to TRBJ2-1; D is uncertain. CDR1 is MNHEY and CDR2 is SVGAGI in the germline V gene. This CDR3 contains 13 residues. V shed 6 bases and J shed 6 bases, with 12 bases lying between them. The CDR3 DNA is TGTGCCAGCAGCCGCGGACCTTTCAATGAGCAGTTCTTC. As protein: CASSRGPFNEQFF.

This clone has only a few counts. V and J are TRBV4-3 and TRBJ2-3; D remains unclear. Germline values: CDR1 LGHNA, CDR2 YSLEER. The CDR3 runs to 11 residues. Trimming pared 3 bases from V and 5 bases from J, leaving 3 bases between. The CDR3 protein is CASSQEDTQYF. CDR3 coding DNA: TGCGCCAGCAGCCAGGAAGATACGCAGTATTTT.

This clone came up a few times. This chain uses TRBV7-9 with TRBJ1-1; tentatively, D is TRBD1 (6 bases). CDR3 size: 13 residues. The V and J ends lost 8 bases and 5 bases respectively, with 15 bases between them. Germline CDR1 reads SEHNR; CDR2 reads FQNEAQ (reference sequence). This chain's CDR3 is CASAPRGKTEAFF. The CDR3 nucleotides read TGTGCCAGCGCCCCCAGGGGAAAGACTGAAGCTTTCTTT.

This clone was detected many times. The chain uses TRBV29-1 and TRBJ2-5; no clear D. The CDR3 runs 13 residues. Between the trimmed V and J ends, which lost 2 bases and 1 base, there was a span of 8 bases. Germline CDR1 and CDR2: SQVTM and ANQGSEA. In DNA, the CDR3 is TGCAGCGTTGAACGACTGTTCCAAGAGACCCAGTACTTC. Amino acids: CSVERLFQETQYF.

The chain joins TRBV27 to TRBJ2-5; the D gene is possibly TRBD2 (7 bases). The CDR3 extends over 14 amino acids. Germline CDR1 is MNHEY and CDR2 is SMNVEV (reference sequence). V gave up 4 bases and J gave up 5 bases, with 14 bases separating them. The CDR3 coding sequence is TGTGCCAGCAGTTCCAGGGGAGGGACCGAGACCCAGTACTTC. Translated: CASSSRGGTETQYF.

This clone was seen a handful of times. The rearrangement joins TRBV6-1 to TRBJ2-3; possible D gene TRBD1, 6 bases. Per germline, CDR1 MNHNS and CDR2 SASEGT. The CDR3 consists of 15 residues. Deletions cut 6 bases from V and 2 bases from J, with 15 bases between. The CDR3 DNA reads TGTGCCAGCAGAAAGACACAGGGACACACAGATACGCAGTATTTT. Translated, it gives CASRKTQGHTDTQYF.

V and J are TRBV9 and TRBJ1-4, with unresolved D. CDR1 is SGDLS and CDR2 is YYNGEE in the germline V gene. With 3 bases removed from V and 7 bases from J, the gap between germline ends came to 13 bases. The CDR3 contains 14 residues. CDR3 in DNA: TGTGCCAGCAGCGCAGGACGGGGTGGTGAAAAACTGTTTTTT. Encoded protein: CASSAGRGGEKLFF.

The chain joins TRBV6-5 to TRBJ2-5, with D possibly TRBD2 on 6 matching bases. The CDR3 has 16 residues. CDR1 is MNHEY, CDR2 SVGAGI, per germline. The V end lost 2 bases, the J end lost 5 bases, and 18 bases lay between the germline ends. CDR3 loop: CASSYGGRGIGETQYF. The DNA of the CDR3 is TGTGCCAGCAGTTACGGAGGGAGAGGTATCGGGGAGACCCAGTACTTC.

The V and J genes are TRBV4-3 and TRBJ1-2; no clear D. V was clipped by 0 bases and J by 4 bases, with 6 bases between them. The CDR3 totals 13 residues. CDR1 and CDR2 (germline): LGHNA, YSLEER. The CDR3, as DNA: TGCGCCAGCAGCCAAGATCGGTTCTATGGCTACACCTTC. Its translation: CASSQDRFYGYTF.

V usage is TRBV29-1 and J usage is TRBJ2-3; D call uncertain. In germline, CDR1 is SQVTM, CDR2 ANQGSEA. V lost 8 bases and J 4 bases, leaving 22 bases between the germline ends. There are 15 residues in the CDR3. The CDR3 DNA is TGCAGCTATCAGTCTCTAGTAAAGGCTGCAGATACGCAGTATTTT. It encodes CSYQSLVKAADTQYF.

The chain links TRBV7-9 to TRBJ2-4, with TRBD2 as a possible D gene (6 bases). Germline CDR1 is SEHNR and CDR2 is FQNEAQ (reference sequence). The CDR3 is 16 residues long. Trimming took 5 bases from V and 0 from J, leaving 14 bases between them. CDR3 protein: CASSLTSGLAKNIQYF. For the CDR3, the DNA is TGTGCCAGCAGCCTAACCTCGGGACTAGCCAAAAACATTCAGTACTTC.

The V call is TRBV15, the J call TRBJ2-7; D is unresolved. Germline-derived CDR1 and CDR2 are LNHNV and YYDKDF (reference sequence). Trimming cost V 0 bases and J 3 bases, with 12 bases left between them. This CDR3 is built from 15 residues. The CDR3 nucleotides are TGTGCCACCAGCAGAGATGCTGGGCCGCGCTACGAGCAGTACTTC. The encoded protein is CATSRDAGPRYEQYF.

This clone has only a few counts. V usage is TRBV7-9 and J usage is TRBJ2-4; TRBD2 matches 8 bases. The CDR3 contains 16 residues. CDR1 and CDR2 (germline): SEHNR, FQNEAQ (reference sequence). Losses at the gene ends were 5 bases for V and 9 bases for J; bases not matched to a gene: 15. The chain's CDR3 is CASSLGSGAGLGIQYF. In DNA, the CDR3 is TGTGCCAGCAGCCTTGGTAGCGGGGCGGGTCTCGGCATTCAGTACTTC. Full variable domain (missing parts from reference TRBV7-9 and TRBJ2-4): DTGVSQNPRHKITKRGQNVTFRCDPISEHNRLYWYRQTLGQGPEFLTYFQNEAQLEKSRLLSDRFSAERPKGSFSTLEIQRTEQGDSAMYLCASSLGSGAGLGIQYFGAGTRLSVL.

CDR3: CAWSVSHSGNTIYF. CDR3 in DNA: TGTGCCTGGAGTGTATCCCACTCTGGAAACACCATATATTTT. This chain connects TRBV30 to TRBJ1-3; D gene unclear. CDR1 is GTSNPN, CDR2 SVGIG, per germline (reference sequence). The CDR3 sequence is 14 residues long. V lost 0 bases and J lost 0, with 6 bases in between.

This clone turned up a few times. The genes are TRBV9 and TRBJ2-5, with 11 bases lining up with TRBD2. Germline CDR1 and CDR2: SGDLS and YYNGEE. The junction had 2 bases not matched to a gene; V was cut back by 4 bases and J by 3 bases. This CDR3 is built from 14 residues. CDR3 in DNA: TGTGCCAGCAGCAAACTAGCGGGAGAAGAGACCCAGTACTTC. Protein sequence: CASSKLAGEETQYF.

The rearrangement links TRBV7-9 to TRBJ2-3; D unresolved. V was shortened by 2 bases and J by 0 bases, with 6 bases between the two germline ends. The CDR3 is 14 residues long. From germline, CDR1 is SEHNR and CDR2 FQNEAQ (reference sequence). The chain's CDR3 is CASSLSTSTDTQYF. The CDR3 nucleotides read TGTGCCAGCAGCTTAAGTACTAGCACAGATACGCAGTATTTT.

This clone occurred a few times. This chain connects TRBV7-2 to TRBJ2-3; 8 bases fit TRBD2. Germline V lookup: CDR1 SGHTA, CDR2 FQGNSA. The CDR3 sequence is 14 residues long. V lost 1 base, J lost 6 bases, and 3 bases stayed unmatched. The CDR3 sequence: CASSLGAGVDTQYF. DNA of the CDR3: TGTGCCAGCAGCTTAGGAGCGGGGGTTGATACGCAGTATTTT.

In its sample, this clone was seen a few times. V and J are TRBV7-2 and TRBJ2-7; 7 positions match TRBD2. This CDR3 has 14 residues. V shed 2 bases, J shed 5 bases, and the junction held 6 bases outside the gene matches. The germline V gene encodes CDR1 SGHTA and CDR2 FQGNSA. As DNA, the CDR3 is TGTGCCAGCAGCTTAATGGCGACTAGCCACGAGCAGTACTTC. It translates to CASSLMATSHEQYF.

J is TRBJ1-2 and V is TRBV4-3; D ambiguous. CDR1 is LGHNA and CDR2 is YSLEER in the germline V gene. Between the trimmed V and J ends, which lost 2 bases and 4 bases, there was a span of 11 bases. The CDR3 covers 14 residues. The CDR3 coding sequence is TGCGCCAGCAGCCAATCAAGCCTTGGCTATGGCTACACCTTC. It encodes CASSQSSLGYGYTF.

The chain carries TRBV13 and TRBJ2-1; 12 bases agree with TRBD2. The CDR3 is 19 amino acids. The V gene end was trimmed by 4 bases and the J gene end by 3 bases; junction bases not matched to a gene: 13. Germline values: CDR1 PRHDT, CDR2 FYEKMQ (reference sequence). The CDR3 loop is CASSYRLAGASPNYNEQFF. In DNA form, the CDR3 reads TGTGCCAGCAGCTACCGACTAGCGGGGGCCTCCCCCAACTACAATGAGCAGTTCTTC. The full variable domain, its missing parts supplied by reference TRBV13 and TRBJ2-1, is AAGVIQSPRHLIKEKRETATLKCYPIPRHDTVYWYQQGPGQDPQFLISFYEKMQSDKGSIPDRFSAQQFSDYHSELNMSSLELGDSALYFCASSYRLAGASPNYNEQFFGPGTRLTVL.

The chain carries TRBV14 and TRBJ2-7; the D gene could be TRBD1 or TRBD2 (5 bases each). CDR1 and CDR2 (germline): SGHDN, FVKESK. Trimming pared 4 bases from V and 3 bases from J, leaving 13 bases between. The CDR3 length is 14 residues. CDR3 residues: CASSRRDGNYEQYF. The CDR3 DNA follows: TGTGCCAGCAGCCGCCGGGACGGCAACTACGAGCAGTACTTC.

The CDR3: CASRFNRGVGPELFF. As DNA, the CDR3 is TGTGCAAGTCGTTTTAACAGGGGCGTCGGTCCCGAACTGTTTTTT. The gene calls are TRBV12-2 and TRBJ2-2; TRBD1 was called by the table and not checked on the DNA. TRBV12-2 is a pseudogene segment. CDR3 length: 15 amino acids.

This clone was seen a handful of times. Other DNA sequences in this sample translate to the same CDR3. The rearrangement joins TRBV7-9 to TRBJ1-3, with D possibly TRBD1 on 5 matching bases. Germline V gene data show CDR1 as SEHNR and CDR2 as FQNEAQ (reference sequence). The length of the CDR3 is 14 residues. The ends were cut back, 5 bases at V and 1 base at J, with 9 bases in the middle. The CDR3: CASSRGVSGNTIYF. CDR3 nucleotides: TGTGCCAGCAGCCGAGGGGTTTCTGGAAACACCATATATTTT.

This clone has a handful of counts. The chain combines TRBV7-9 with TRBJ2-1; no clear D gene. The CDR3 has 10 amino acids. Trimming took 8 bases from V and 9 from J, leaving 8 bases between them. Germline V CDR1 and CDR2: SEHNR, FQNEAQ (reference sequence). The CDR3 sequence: CASADGEQFF. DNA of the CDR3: TGTGCCAGCGCAGACGGTGAGCAGTTCTTC.

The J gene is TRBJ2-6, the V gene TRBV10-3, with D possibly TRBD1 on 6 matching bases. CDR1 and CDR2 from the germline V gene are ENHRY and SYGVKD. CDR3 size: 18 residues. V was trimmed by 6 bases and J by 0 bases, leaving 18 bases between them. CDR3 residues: CAISQTGTRFSGANVLTF. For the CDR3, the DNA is TGTGCCATCAGCCAAACCGGGACAAGATTCTCTGGGGCCAACGTCCTGACTTTC.

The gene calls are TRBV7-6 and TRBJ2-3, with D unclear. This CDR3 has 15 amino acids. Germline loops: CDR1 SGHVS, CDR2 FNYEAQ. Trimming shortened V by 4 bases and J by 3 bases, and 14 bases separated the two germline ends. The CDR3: CASSSYRQGTDTQYF. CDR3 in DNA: TGTGCCAGCAGCTCGTACCGACAAGGGACAGATACGCAGTATTTT.

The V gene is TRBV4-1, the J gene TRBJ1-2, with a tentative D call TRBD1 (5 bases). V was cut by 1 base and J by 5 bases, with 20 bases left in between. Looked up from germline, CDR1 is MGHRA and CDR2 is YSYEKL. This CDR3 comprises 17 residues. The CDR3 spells CASSQVRSAAGWYGYTF. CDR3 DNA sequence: TGCGCCAGCAGCCAAGTACGGTCAGCGGCAGGGTGGTATGGCTACACCTTC.